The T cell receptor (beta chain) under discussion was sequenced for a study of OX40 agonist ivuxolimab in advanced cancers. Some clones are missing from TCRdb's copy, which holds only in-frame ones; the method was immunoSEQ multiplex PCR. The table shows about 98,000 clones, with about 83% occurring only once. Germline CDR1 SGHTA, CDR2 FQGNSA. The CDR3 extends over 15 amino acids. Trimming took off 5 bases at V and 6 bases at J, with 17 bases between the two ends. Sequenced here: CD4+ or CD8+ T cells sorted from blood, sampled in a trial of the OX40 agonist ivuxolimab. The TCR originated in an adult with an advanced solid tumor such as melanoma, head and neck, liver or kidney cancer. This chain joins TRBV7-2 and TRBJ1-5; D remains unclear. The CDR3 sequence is CASSARAPSFQPQHF. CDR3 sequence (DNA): TGTGCCAGCAGCGCCCGGGCCCCGTCCTTTCAGCCCCAGCATTTT.